What follows is one TCR beta chain and its context. The data derive from a study of cytomegalovirus exposure and HLA in healthy donors. Per germline, CDR1 MNHEY and CDR2 SVGAGI. This CDR3 spans 15 amino acids. J was trimmed by 5 bases and V by 6 bases; bases with no gene match: 10. In the PCR, 60 Vbeta and 13 Jbeta primers were used. The method was immunoSEQ multiplex PCR; TCRdb's version includes in-frame clones alone and lacks a portion of them. The sample holds tens of thousands of clones, approximately 76% seen once. Sequencing was done on a sample of PBMCs. The TCR originated in a male donor in good health and CMV-seronegative. The chain links TRBV6-5 to TRBJ2-1; TRBD1 matches 7 bases. The CDR3 DNA reads as TGTGCCAGCAGGTCCCCGAGGACAGGCCACAATGAGCAGTTCTTC. Translation: CASRSPRTGHNEQFF.